The 13 T cell receptor beta chains below come from one sample, sequenced in a study of lung T cells in sarcoidosis with Löfgren's syndrome (dated by TCRdb to 2016 to 2017). Sequencing took place on an Illumina MiSeq. TCRdb trimmed the raw reads at Q25, called clones with MiXCR and kept productive beta chains. Rows are combined by CDR3 protein, so each entry shows the most common genes and DNA. In all, the sample holds 15,000 to 25,000 distinct CDR3 sequences, and roughly a fifth of those were seen once. The biggest ten clones account for under 0.9% of the sample. Sequenced input: CD4+ T cells from bronchoalveolar lavage. These receptors were collected from a human donor with sarcoidosis (Löfgren's syndrome or another form), or a control subject (not recorded which).

This clonotype was seen a handful of times. The V and J genes are TRBV5-5 and TRBJ2-3, with D possibly being TRBD1 or TRBD2 (6 bases each). CDR1 is SGHKS, CDR2 YYEKEE, per germline (reference sequence). The CDR3 is 15 residues long. Deletions cut 4 bases from V and 3 bases from J, with 15 bases between. The CDR3 sequence: CASSPPRGRTDTQYF. As DNA, the CDR3 is TGTGCCAGCAGCCCGCCTAGGGGGAGGACAGATACGCAGTATTTT.

This clonotype is deemed medium-sized. The chain joins TRBV12-3 or TRBV12-4 to TRBJ1-5, with 9 positions matching TRBD1. V lost 5 bases to trimming and J lost 11 bases; unmatched junction nucleotides: 10. This CDR3 has 14 amino acids. The CDR3 DNA sequence: TGTGCCAGCAGTCCTGGGACAGGGAGTTTCACCCAGCATTTT. It translates to CASSPGTGSFTQHF.

Comment on this clonotype: This may stem from a read error, because a much larger clone lies one nucleotide away. The V call is TRBV18, the J call TRBJ1-1, with D perhaps matching TRBD1 (5 bases). The CDR3 runs to 14 residues. Germline V lookup: CDR1 KGHSH, CDR2 LQKENI. In nucleotides, the CDR3 is TGTGCCAGCTCACCGGGGGGGGACTTGGGTGAATCTTTCTTT. It specifies CASSPGGDLGESFF.

This clonotype appeared many times. The chain is built from TRBV28 and TRBJ2-1, with 10 bases identical to TRBD2. The length of the CDR3 is 17 residues. Germline V gene lookup returns CDR1 MDHEN and CDR2 SYDVKM. The ends lost 7 bases at V and 0 bases at J; junction bases unmatched: 9. CDR3 nucleotide sequence: TGTGCCAGCACCGGTCCTAGCGGGAGAAGCTCCTACAATGAGCAGTTCTTC. It codes for CASTGPSGRSSYNEQFF.

There are many counts of this clonotype. The V call is TRBV7-2, the J call TRBJ2-3, with D possibly matching TRBD2 (7 bases). The CDR3 consists of 15 residues. Deletions cut 4 bases from V and 4 bases from J, with 15 bases between. Germline V gene data show CDR1 as SGHTA and CDR2 as FQGNSA. CDR3 sequence: CASSSQGGGPDTQYF. The CDR3 DNA follows: TGTGCCAGCAGCTCGCAGGGAGGGGGGCCAGATACGCAGTATTTT. The variable domain in full, completed from reference TRBV7-2 and TRBJ2-3, reads GAGVSQSPSNKVTEKGKDVELRCDPISGHTALYWYRQSLGQGLEFLIYFQGNSAPDKSGLPSDRFSAERTGGSVSTLTIQRTQQEDSAVYLCASSSQGGGPDTQYFGPGTRLTVL.

As regards this clonotype: An end of the junction differs from the germline gene, which may be a read error. V usage is TRBV5-1 and J usage is TRBJ2-3; D remains ambiguous. The length of the CDR3 is 15 residues. Germline CDR1 is SGHRS and CDR2 is YFSETQ. Here the CDR3 DNA reads TGCGCCAGCAGCTTGGGTCGGTTTAGCACAGATACGCAGTGTTTT. Translated: CASSLGRFSTDTQCF.

The V and J genes are TRBV3-1 and TRBJ1-5; no reliable D call. CDR1 LGHDT and CDR2 YNNKEL come from the germline V gene (reference sequence). Trimming removed 3 bases from V and 0 bases from J, with 6 bases in between. This CDR3 has 14 residues. The CDR3 coding sequence is TGTGCCAGCAGCCAGGTCAGTAGCAATCAGCCCCAGCATTTT. Amino acids: CASSQVSSNQPQHF.

The CDR3 spells CASSLGLSGANVLTF. The CDR3 DNA sequence: TGTGCCAGCAGCTTAGGACTCTCTGGGGCCAACGTCCTGACTTTC. This chain joins TRBV5-6 and TRBJ2-6, with D possibly TRBD2 on 5 matching bases. The V gene lost 2 bases and the J gene lost 0 bases, with 6 bases spanning the gap. CDR1 is SGHDT and CDR2 is YYEEEE in the germline V gene. This CDR3 is 15 amino acids long.

The table lists this clonotype with a few counts. The chain combines TRBV29-1 with TRBJ2-1; 10 nucleotides line up with TRBD2. Germline-derived CDR1 and CDR2 are SQVTM and ANQGSEA. Trimming removed 3 bases from V and 7 bases from J; junction bases left unmatched: 12. The CDR3 loop spans 16 amino acids. This chain's CDR3 is CSVDGISGGITNEQFF. CDR3 sequence (DNA): TGCAGCGTTGATGGGATTAGCGGGGGGATCACGAATGAGCAGTTCTTC.

In its sample, this clonotype is medium-sized. V usage is TRBV20-1 and J usage is TRBJ2-1, with D maybe TRBD2 (5 bases). In germline, CDR1 is DFQATT, CDR2 SNEGSKA (reference sequence). The CDR3 spans 12 residues. The V end lost 2 bases, the J end lost 9 bases, and 11 bases lay between the germline ends. The CDR3 nucleotides read TGCAGTGCTAGAAATGGGCGGGTTGAGCAGTTCTTC. Translating it yields CSARNGRVEQFF.

As regards this clonotype: A read error may account for a junction end that differs from germline. The chain couples TRBV11-2 to TRBJ2-1; 8 nucleotides align to TRBD2. This CDR3 spans 14 amino acids. Germline V gene lookup returns CDR1 SGHAT and CDR2 FQNNGV. The DNA of the CDR3 is TGTGCCAGCAGCCCACGGACTAGCTCGAATGTGCAGTTCTTC. Encoded protein: CASSPRTSSNVQFF.

This chain links TRBV7-2 with TRBJ2-1, with D perhaps matching TRBD1 or TRBD2 (7 bases each). CDR3 length: 15 residues. Trimming took 0 bases from V and 7 from J, leaving 13 bases between them. Germline V CDR1 and CDR2: SGHTA, FQGNSA. CDR3: CASSLAQGEGNEQFF. The CDR3 DNA reads as TGTGCCAGCAGCTTAGCCCAGGGGGAGGGGAATGAGCAGTTCTTC.

This clonotype turned up a few times. The V and J genes are TRBV7-8 and TRBJ1-5; perhaps TRBD1 as D (5 bases). Germline CDR1 reads SGHVS; CDR2 reads FQNEAQ. V lost 5 bases and J lost 4, with 15 bases in between. CDR3 length: 15 amino acids. CDR3: CASSPIPGANQPQHF. In DNA, the CDR3 is TGTGCCAGCAGCCCAATACCCGGGGCGAATCAGCCCCAGCATTTT.